This TCR beta chain was profiled in a study of regulatory T cells in long-lasting Graves disease. Deletions cut 1 base from V and 3 bases from J, with 15 bases between. The CDR3 covers 15 residues. Germline CDR1 DFQATT, CDR2 SNEGSKA (reference sequence). On this clonotype: Its specificity is not known.

Through Arm-PCR of CDR3 regions and iRepertoire HTBI primers, TCR beta libraries were built. TCRdb recomputed calls from the multiplex PCR reads with MiXCR, one row per CDR3 protein. The top ten clones hold approximately 20% of a sample with a few hundred thousand distinct CDR3 sequences, approximately 12% of them seen once. Time point here: newly diagnosed GD, antithyroid drugs for less than 3 months. Preparation of the TCR library used RNA extracted from PBMCs. Study-wide results and limits: It was in persistent disease that TRBV28, TRBJ1-2 and TRBJ2-5 were favored.

The data also belong to a second study, concerning T cells in Graves' hyperthyroidism and ophthalmopathy.

V is TRBV20-1 and J is TRBJ2-5, with a tentative D call TRBD2 (6 bases). The sequence was collected from a woman younger than 30 with Graves disease. This sample comprised peripheral blood mononuclear cells (PBMCs), obtained at new diagnosis, from a patient treated with antithyroid drugs. This CDR3 reads CSARVVAGREETQYF. Here the CDR3 DNA reads TGCAGTGCTAGAGTGGTCGCGGGGCGGGAAGAGACCCAGTACTTC.